This entry lists 13 T cell receptor beta chains sequenced from one sample in a study of T-cell reconstitution after alpha-beta-depleted transplantation in children. Using unique molecular identifiers, the investigators prepared the TCRbeta library. TCRdb re-analysed the PCR reads in MiXCR, keeping a single row per CDR3 protein. The profile shows about 510,000 distinct CDR3 sequences, 9.5% to 12% of them singletons. The sample in question was PBMCs, mostly from graft donor cells, obtained 180 days after TCRalphabeta/CD19-depleted stem cell transplant. Receptor source: a female patient aged 2-9 years who had a stem cell transplant for aplastic anemia, so the T cells may come from the graft donor.

This clonotype turned up a few times. The V and J genes are TRBV7-2 and TRBJ2-4, with 9 bases fitting TRBD1. The V segment lost 5 bases and the J segment 3 bases; nucleotides outside the gene matches: 14. Germline CDR1 SGHTA, CDR2 FQGNSA. The CDR3 is made up of 18 amino acids. The CDR3 loop is CASSLSRDRERVKNIQYF. The CDR3 bases are TGTGCCAGCAGCCTGTCCCGGGACAGGGAAAGAGTCAAAAACATTCAGTACTTC.

This clonotype was observed many times. This rearrangement joins TRBV10-3 to TRBJ2-3; TRBD1 matches 9 bases. Per germline, CDR1 ENHRY and CDR2 SYGVKD. With 1 base clipped from V and 4 bases from J, the junction kept 3 bases outside the gene matches. The CDR3 has 15 residues. The CDR3 spells CAISEWGTGSDTQYF. The CDR3 DNA sequence: TGTGCCATCAGTGAGTGGGGGACAGGGTCAGATACGCAGTATTTT.

This clonotype has a count of ten or more. The chain combines TRBV7-2 with TRBJ1-2; 9 nucleotides match TRBD1. The CDR3 contains 14 residues. Germline V CDR1 and CDR2: SGHTA, FQGNSA. Unmatched junction bases numbered 5, after V lost 5 bases and J lost 4 bases. CDR3 bases: TGTGCCAGCAGCCCCGACAGGGGGGGCTATGGCTACACCTTC. This codes for CASSPDRGGYGYTF.

This clonotype was detected a few times. This chain uses TRBV29-1 with TRBJ2-3; tentatively, D is TRBD2 (7 bases). The CDR3 runs 15 residues. V lost 7 bases and J lost 2, with 19 bases in between. CDR1 and CDR2 (germline): SQVTM, ANQGSEA. The DNA of the CDR3 is TGCAGCGAATCGGTGAGGGAGGGACACACAGATACGCAGTATTTT. Protein sequence: CSESVREGHTDTQYF.

The gene calls are TRBV28 and TRBJ1-5; D not certain. The ends were cut back, 8 bases at V and 7 bases at J, with 12 bases in the middle. CDR3 length: 12 residues. Per germline, CDR1 MDHEN and CDR2 SYDVKM. CDR3 DNA sequence: TGTGCCAGCGAGGTAGGGAGACAGCCCCAGCATTTT. Residues: CASEVGRQPQHF.

The rearrangement joins TRBV7-8 to TRBJ1-5, with D possibly being TRBD1 (5 bases). This CDR3 region has 17 residues. The V end was cut by 1 base, the J end by 1 base, with 14 bases between. Per germline, CDR1 SGHVS and CDR2 FQNEAQ. CDR3 in DNA: TGTGCCAGCAGCTTAGGGGGGATCCCCGAGAGCAATCAGCCCCAGCATTTT. Its translation: CASSLGGIPESNQPQHF.

This clonotype came up a few times. This chain connects TRBV28 to TRBJ2-7; the match to TRBD2 covers 13 bases. This CDR3 contains 16 residues. Trimming at V came to 2 bases and at J to 3 bases, leaving 4 bases not matched to a gene. Looked up from germline, CDR1 is MDHEN and CDR2 is SYDVKM. CDR3 sequence (DNA): TGTGCCAGCAGTTTAGGACTAGCGGGAGTGCGCTACGAGCAGTACTTC. Its translation: CASSLGLAGVRYEQYF.

In this sample, this clonotype turned up a few times. CDR3 nucleotides: TGTGCCACGAACCGGGACAGGCCCACAGATACGCAGTATTTT. It is translated as CATNRDRPTDTQYF. The rearrangement joins TRBV10-3 to TRBJ2-3; 8 bases align to TRBD1. This CDR3 is 14 amino acids long. Germline CDR1 and CDR2: ENHRY and SYGVKD. The junction had 8 bases not matched to a gene; V was cut back by 10 bases and J by 2 bases.

This clonotype was counted only a few times. The chain employs TRBV9 and TRBJ2-3; 7 bases match TRBD2. The germline gives CDR1 SGDLS, CDR2 YYNGEE. The CDR3 covers 14 residues. Unmatched junction bases numbered 8, after V lost 7 bases and J lost 3 bases. The CDR3 region is CASGGTKSTDTQYF. The CDR3, as DNA: TGTGCCAGCGGCGGGACTAAATCTACAGATACGCAGTATTTT.

This clonotype was detected a few times. The rearrangement joins TRBV19 to TRBJ2-7, with 9 positions matching TRBD1. This CDR3 is 14 amino acids long. Trimming cost V 3 bases and J 4 bases; bases outside gene matches: 4. The V gene's germline CDR1 is LNHDA and CDR2 SQIVND (reference sequence). The CDR3 bases are TGTGCCAGTAGTATGACAGGGGGAATGTACGAGCAGTACTTC. The encoded protein is CASSMTGGMYEQYF.

The V gene is TRBV7-3, the J gene TRBJ2-4; 8 positions match TRBD2. CDR3 length: 19 amino acids. Germline trimming cut 5 bases from V and 0 bases from J; bases unmatched to any gene: 15. Germline V gene lookup returns CDR1 SGHTA and CDR2 FQGTGA. The CDR3 loop is CASSPRAGVGGLAKNIQYF. In nucleotides, the CDR3 is TGTGCCAGCAGCCCGCGAGCGGGAGTAGGAGGGCTAGCCAAAAACATTCAGTACTTC.

The chain uses TRBV24-1 and TRBJ2-1, with 7 bases matching TRBD2. Germline values: CDR1 KGHDR, CDR2 SFDVKD. This CDR3 has 17 amino acids. V lost 0 bases and J lost 1; bases outside the gene matches: 5. CDR3 residues: CATSDLVAGPSYNEQFF. The CDR3 DNA follows: TGTGCCACCAGTGATTTGGTAGCGGGCCCTTCCTACAATGAGCAGTTCTTC.

In this sample, this clonotype turned up once. The V call is TRBV7-2, the J call TRBJ2-5, with D hard to call. Germline assignment: CDR1 SGHTA and CDR2 FQGNSA. The CDR3 totals 13 residues. V lost 5 bases, J lost 6 bases, and 13 bases lay in between. CDR3 amino acids: CASSPGPLQTQYF. The CDR3 bases are TGTGCCAGCAGCCCCGGGCCCCTGCAGACCCAGTACTTC.